This T cell receptor beta chain was captured by sequencing in a study of cytomegalovirus exposure and HLA in healthy donors. Study results and caveats: In vitro confirmation showed three CMV-associated chains to be CMV antigen specific.

Comment on this clone: Its antigen is not known.

Assay: immunoSEQ multiplex PCR; the TCRdb copy retains only in-frame clones and omits some. The sample consists of about 98,000 clones, 87% of them appearing once. V lost 3 bases and J lost 5, with 14 bases in between. This CDR3 spans 14 amino acids. Per the germline V gene, CDR1 is SGHTA and CDR2 is FQGNSA. V usage is TRBV7-2 and J usage is TRBJ2-7; D possibly corresponds to TRBD2 (6 bases). The sequencing input was PBMCs. The receptor comes from a man aged 18-30 years in good health and CMV-seropositive. Here the CDR3 DNA reads TGTGCCAGCAGCTTTTTTGGGGGGAGCGACGAGCAGTACTTC. Its protein is CASSFFGGSDEQYF.